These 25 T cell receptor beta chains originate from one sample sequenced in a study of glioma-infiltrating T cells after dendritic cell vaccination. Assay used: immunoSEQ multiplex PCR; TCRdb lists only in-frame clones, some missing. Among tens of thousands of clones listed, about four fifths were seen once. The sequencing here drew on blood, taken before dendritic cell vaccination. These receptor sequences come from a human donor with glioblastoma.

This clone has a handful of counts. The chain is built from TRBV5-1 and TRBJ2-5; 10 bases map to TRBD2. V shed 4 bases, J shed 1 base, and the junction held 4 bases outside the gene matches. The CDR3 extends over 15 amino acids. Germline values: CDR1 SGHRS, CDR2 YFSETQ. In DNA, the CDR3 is TGCGCCAGCAGCCTCCGGACTAGCGGCCAAGAGACCCAGTACTTC. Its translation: CASSLRTSGQETQYF.

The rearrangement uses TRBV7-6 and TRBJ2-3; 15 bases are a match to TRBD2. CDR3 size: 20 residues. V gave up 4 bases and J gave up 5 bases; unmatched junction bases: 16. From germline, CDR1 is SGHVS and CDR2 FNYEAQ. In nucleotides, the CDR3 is TGTGCCAGCAGCTCCCTCCCTCCGGGACTAGCGGGAGGTAGGAAAGATACGCAGTATTTT. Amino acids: CASSSLPPGLAGGRKDTQYF.

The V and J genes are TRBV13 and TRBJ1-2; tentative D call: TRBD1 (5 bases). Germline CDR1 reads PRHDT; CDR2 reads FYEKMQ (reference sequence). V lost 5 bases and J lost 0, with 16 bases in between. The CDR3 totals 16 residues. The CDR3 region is CASSLRGDASNYGYTF. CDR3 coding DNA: TGTGCCAGCAGCCTGCGGGGGGACGCCTCTAACTATGGCTACACCTTC.

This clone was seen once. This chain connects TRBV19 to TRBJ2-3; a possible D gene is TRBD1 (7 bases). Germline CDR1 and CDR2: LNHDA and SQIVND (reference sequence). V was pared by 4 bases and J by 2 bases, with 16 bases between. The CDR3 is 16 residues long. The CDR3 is CASSTNRGGVTDTQYF. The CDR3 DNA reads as TGTGCCAGTAGTACTAACAGGGGAGGAGTCACAGATACGCAGTATTTT.

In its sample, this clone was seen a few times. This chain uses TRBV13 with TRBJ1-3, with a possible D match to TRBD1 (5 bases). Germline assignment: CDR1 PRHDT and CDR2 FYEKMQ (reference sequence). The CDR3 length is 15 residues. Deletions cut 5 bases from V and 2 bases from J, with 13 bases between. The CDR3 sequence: CASSQGTATGNTIYF. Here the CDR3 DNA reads TGTGCCAGCAGCCAGGGCACAGCAACTGGAAACACCATATATTTT.

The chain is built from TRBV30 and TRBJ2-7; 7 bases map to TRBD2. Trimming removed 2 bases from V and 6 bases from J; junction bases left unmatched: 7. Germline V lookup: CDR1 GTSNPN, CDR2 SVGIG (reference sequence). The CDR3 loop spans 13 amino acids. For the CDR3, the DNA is TGTGCCTGGAGTCTCGGGGGGTATAGCGAGCAGTACGTC. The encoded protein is CAWSLGGYSEQYV.

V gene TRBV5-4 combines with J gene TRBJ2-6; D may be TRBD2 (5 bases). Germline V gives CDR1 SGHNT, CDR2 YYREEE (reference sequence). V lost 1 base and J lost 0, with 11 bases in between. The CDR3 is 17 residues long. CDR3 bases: TGTGCCAGCAGCTTGCAGACTACAGCCTCTGGGGCCAACGTCCTGACTTTC. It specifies CASSLQTTASGANVLTF.

In nucleotides, the CDR3 is TGTGCCAGTAGTATAGACAGGGGGACTGAAGCTTTCTTT. It yields the protein CASSIDRGTEAFF. The chain links TRBV19 to TRBJ1-1; 7 bases map to TRBD1. V lost 0 bases and J lost 5; bases outside the gene matches: 0. The length of the CDR3 is 13 residues. Per germline, CDR1 LNHDA and CDR2 SQIVND (reference sequence).

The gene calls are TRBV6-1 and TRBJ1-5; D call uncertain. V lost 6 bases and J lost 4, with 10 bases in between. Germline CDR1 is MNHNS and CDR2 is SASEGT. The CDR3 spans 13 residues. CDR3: CASRSTSNQPQHF. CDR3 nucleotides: TGTGCCAGCAGGTCGACATCGAATCAGCCCCAGCATTTT.

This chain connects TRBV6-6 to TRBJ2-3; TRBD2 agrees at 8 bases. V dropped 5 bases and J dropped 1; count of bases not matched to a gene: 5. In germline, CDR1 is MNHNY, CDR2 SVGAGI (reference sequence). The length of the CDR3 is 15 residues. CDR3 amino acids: CASSPTSVGTDTQYF. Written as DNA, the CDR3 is TGTGCCAGCAGTCCGACTAGCGTCGGCACAGATACGCAGTATTTT.

CDR3 in DNA: TGCGCCAGCAGCCTTTCCAACAGGGGCCCTCAAGAGACCCAGTACTTC. Its translation is CASSLSNRGPQETQYF. The rearrangement uses TRBV5-1 and TRBJ2-5; 7 bases are a match to TRBD1. The CDR3 totals 16 residues. Germline trimming cut 4 bases from V and 2 bases from J; bases unmatched to any gene: 11. Germline V lookup: CDR1 SGHRS, CDR2 YFSETQ.

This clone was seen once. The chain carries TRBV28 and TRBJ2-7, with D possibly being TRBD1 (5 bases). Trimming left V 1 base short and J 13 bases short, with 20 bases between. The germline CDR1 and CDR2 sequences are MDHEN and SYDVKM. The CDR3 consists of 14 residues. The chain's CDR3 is CASSLYRPAPLFYV. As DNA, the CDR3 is TGTGCCAGCAGTTTATACAGGCCAGCCCCCCTGTTCTACGTC.

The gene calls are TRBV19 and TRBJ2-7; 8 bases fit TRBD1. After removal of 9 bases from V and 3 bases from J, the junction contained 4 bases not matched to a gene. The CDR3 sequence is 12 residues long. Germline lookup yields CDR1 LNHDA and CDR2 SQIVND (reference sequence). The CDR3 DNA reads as TGTGCCAGGCAGGGGGCGAACTACGAGCAGTACGTC. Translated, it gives CARQGANYEQYV.

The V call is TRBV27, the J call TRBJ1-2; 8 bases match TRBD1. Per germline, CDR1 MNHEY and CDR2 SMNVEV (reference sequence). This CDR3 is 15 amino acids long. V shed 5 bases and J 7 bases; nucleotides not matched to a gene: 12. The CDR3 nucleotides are TGTGCCAGCAGTGCACTAGTCTGGACAGGGTCTGGCTACACCTTC. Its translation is CASSALVWTGSGYTF.

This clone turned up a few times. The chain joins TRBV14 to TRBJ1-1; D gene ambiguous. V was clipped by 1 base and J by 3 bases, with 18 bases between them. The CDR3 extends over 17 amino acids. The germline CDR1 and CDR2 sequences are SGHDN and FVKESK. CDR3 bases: TGTGCCAGCAGCCAAGCTCCAGCGTCCCCGAGGGACACTGAAGCTTTCTTT. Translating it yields CASSQAPASPRDTEAFF.

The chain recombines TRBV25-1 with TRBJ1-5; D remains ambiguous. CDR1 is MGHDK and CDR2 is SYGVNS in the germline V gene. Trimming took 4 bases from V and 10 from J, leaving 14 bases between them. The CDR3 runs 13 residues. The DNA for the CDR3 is TGTGCCAGCAGTGGCTCTCCGACGGGTCCCCAGCATTTT. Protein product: CASSGSPTGPQHF.

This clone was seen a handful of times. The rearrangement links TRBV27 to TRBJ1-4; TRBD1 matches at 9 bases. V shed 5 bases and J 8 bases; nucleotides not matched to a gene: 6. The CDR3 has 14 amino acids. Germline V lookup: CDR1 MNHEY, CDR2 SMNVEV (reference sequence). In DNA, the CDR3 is TGTGCCAGCAGTACGCCCGGGACAGGGGAAAAACTGTTTTTT. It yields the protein CASSTPGTGEKLFF.

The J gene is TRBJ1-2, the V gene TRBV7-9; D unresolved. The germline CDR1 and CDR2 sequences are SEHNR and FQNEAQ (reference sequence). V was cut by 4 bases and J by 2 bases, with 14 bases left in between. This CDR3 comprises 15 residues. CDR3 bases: TGTGCCAGCAGCTCCAATGCAGGCGTGAACTATGGCTACACCTTC. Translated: CASSSNAGVNYGYTF.

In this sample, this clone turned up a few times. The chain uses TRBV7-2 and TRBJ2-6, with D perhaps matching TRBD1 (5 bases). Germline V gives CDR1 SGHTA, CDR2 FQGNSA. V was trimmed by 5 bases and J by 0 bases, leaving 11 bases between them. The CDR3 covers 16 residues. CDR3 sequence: CASSAQALSGANVLTF. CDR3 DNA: TGTGCCAGCAGCGCACAGGCTCTCTCTGGGGCCAACGTCCTGACTTTC.

DNA for the CDR3: TGTGCCAGCAGCGGGGGGGGGCGCAGTAAAGGAAATGAGCAGTTCTTC. Translated, it gives CASSGGGRSKGNEQFF. This rearrangement joins TRBV9 to TRBJ2-1, with a weak D call TRBD2 (7 bases). Germline assignment: CDR1 SGDLS and CDR2 YYNGEE. V was shortened by 3 bases and J by 7 bases, with 20 bases between the two germline ends. This CDR3 is 16 amino acids long.

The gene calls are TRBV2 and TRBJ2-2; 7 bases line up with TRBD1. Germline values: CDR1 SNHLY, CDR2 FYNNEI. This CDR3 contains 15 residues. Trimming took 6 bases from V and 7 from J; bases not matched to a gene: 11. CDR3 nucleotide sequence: TGTGCCAGCAGCGACCGACAGGGTGTTAACGGGGAGCTGTTTTTT. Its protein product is CASSDRQGVNGELFF.

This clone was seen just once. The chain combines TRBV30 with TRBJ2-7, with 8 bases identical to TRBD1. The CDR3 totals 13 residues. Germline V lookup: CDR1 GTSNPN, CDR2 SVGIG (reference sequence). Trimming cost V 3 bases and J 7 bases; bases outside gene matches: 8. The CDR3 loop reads CAWSEDRAREQYV. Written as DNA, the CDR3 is TGTGCCTGGAGCGAGGACAGGGCACGAGAGCAGTACGTC.

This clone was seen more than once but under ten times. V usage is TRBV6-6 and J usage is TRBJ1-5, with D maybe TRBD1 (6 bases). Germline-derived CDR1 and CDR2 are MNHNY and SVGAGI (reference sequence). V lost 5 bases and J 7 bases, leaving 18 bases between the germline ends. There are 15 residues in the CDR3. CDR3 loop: CASSPLQGIGQPQHF. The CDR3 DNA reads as TGTGCCAGCAGTCCGTTACAGGGTATTGGACAGCCCCAGCATTTT.

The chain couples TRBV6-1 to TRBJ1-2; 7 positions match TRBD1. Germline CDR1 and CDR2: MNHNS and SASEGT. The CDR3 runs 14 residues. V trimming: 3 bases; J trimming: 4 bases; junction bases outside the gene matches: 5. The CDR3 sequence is CASSDRQGSYGYTF. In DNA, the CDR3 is TGTGCCAGCAGTGATAGACAGGGCAGCTATGGCTACACCTTC.

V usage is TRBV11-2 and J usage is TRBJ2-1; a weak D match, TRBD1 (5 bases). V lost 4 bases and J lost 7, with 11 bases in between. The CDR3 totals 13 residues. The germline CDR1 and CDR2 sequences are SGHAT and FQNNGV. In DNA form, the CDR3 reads TGTGCCAGCAGCTCAGGACACGGTAATGAGCAGTTCTTC. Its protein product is CASSSGHGNEQFF.